Listed below are T cell receptor beta chains from one sample, sequenced in a study of beta chain features in type 1 diabetes. Generated by immunoSEQ multiplex PCR, the TCRdb table keeps only in-frame clones and is missing some. The sample has around 280,000 clones, about 8.5% seen once. Material for sequencing was central memory CD4+ T cells from blood. Every receptor here comes from a woman between 18 and 30 years old in good health. CDR3s include the opening cysteine and the closing phenylalanine or tryptophan. Each record gives: CDR3 DNA, CDR3 protein, J gene, V gene, clone size, D gene. D genes are given only for firm matches. Clone size is given for some rows only: seen once, a few or many times, or a class if the clone is expanded.

TGTGCCAGCAGACGGATCTCTGGAAACACCATATATTTT,CASRRISGNTIYF,TRBJ1-3,TRBV27,few,.
TGTGCCACCAGCGACGGGATAACGACAGGGCTCACCGGGGAGCTGTTTTTT,CATSDGITTGLTGELFF,TRBJ2-2,TRBV15,.,TRBD1
TGTGCCAGCAGCCAAGTTGGGCAGCAAGAGACCCAGTACTTC,CASSQVGQQETQYF,TRBJ2-5,TRBV4-2,.,.
TGTGCCATCAGTGAAAATCACTGGACAGTCGGCCAGCCCCAGCATTTT,CAISENHWTVGQPQHF,TRBJ1-5,TRBV10-3,many,.
TGTGCCAGCAGCTTAAATGGGGGTTACGAGCAGTACTTC,CASSLNGGYEQYF,TRBJ2-7,TRBV4-2,.,.
TGTGCCAGCTCACGATCCGGGACGTCTAGCTCCTACGAGCAGTACTTC,CASSRSGTSSSYEQYF,TRBJ2-7,TRBV18,few,.
TGCAGTGGCACGTGGGGATCGAATGGCTACACCTTC,CSGTWGSNGYTF,TRBJ1-2,TRBV29-1,.,.
TGCAGCGTTGAAGCCGGGACAGGGAGCACAGATACGCAGTATTTT,CSVEAGTGSTDTQYF,TRBJ2-3,TRBV29-1,.,TRBD1
TGTGCCAGCAGCTTAGCCCCTCGCCCATCCACAGATACGCAGTATTTT,CASSLAPRPSTDTQYF,TRBJ2-3,TRBV7-2,few,.
TGTGCCAGCAGCTCCAAGGGGGGCCACGAGCAGTACTTC,CASSSKGGHEQYF,TRBJ2-7,TRBV11-3,.,.
TGTGCCAGCAGCTTAGATGGGCAGGCAACTAATGAAAAACTGTTTTTT,CASSLDGQATNEKLFF,TRBJ1-4,TRBV7-2,few,.
TGTGCCAGCATCCAGAGGGGTGGGAGCGAGCAGTACTTC,CASIQRGGSEQYF,TRBJ2-7,TRBV5-6,.,.
TGTGCCAGCAGCCTCACGCCCCAGGGAGGGGCCACCGGGGAGCTGTTTTTT,CASSLTPQGGATGELFF,TRBJ2-2,TRBV4-2,.,TRBD2
TGTGCCAGCTCACCACCAAATGCGGGACTAGCGTACACTAGCACAGATACGCAGTATTTT,CASSPPNAGLAYTSTDTQYF,TRBJ2-3,TRBV18,.,TRBD2